This T cell receptor beta chain came from a study of cytomegalovirus exposure and HLA in healthy donors. Primers for the PCR totalled 60 Vbeta and 13 Jbeta. Measured with immunoSEQ multiplex PCR; TCRdb has only the in-frame clones, and not every one. The data hold approximately 170,000 clones, with around four fifths observed a single time. In this sample, this clone turned up a few times. Germline CDR1 MNHNS, CDR2 SASEGT. The CDR3 totals 15 residues. Trimming removed 4 bases from V and 4 bases from J; junction bases left unmatched: 6. The chain combines TRBV6-1 with TRBJ1-2, with TRBD1 matching 10 bases. Source material: PBMCs. The receptor's source is a female donor in good health and CMV-seronegative. The CDR3 here is CASSAGTGVFYGYTF. The CDR3 nucleotides are TGTGCCAGCAGTGCCGGGACAGGGGTTTTCTATGGCTACACCTTC.